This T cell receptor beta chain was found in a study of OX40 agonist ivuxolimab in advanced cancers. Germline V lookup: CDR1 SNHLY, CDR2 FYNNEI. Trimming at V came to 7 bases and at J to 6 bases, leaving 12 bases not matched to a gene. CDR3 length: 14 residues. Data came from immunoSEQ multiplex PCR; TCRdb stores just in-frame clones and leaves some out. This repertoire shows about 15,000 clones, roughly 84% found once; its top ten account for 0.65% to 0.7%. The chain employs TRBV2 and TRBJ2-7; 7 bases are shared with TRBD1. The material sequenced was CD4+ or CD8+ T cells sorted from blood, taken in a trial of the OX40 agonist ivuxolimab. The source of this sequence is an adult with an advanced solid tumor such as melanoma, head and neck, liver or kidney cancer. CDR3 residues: CASIKTGKVSEQYF. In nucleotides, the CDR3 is TGTGCCAGCATCAAGACAGGGAAAGTGAGCGAGCAGTACTTC.